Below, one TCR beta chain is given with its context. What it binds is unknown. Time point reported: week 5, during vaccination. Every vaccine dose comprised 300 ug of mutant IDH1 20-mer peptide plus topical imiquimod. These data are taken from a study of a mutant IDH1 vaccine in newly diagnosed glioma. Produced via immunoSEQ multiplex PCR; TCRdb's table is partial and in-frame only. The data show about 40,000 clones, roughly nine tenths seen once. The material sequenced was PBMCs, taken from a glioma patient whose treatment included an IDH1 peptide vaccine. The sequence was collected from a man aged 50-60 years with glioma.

CDR3 sequence reads: CAWSAQGAAFF. The CDR3, as DNA: TGTGCCTGGAGTGCACAGGGTGCAGCTTTCTTT. The V call is TRBV30, the J call TRBJ1-1, with TRBD1 as a possible D gene (6 bases). V dropped 1 base and J dropped 10 bases, with 10 bases sitting between them. This CDR3 region has 11 residues. Germline lookup yields CDR1 GTSNPN and CDR2 SVGIG (reference sequence). Filled out from reference TRBV30 and TRBJ1-1, the complete variable domain reads SQTIHQWPATLVQPVGSPLSLECTVEGTSNPNLYWYRQAAGRGLQLLFYSVGIGQISSEVPQNLSASRPQDRQFILSSKKLLLSDSGFYLCAWSAQGAAFFGQGTRLTVV.